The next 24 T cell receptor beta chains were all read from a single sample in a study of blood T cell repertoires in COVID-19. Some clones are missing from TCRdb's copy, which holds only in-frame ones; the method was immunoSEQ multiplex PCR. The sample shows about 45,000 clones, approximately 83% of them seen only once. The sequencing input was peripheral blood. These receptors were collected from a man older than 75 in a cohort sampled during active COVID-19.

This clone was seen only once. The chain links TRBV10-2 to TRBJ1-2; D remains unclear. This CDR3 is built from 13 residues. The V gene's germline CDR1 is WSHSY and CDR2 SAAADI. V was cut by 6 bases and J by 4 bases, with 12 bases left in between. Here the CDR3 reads CASSADIGYGYTF. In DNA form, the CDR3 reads TGCGCCAGCAGCGCAGACATTGGCTATGGCTACACCTTC.

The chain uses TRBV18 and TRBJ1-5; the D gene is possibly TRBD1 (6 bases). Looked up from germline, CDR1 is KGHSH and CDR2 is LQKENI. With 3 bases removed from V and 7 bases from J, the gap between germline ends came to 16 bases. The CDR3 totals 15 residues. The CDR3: CASSPGRGDIQPQHF. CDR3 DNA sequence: TGTGCCAGCTCACCGGGGAGGGGGGATATACAGCCCCAGCATTTT.

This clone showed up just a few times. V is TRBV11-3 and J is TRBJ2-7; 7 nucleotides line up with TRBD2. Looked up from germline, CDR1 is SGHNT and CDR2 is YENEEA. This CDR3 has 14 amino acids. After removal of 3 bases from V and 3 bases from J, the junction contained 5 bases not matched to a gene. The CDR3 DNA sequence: TGTGCCAGCAGCTTGGGTCGCGGGGGCTACGAGCAGTACTTC. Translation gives CASSLGRGGYEQYF.

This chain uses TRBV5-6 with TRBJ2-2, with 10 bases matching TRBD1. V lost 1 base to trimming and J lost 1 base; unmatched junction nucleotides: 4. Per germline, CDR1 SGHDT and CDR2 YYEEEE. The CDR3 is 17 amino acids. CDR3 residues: CASSLFWTGGNTGELFF. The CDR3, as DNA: TGTGCCAGCAGCTTGTTTTGGACAGGGGGGAACACCGGGGAGCTGTTTTTT.

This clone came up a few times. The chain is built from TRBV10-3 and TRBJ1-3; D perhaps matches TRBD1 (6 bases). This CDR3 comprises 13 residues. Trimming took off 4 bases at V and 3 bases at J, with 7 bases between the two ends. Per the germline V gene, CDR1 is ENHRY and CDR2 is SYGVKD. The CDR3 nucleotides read TGTGCCATCAGTGGGACAGTTGGAAACACCATATATTTT. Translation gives CAISGTVGNTIYF.

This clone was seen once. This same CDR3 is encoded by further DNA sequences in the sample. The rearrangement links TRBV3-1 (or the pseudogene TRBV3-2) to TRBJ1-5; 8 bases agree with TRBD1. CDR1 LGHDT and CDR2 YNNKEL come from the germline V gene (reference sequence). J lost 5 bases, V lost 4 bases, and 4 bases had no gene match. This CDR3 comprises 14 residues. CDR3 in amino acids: CASSRSTGDQPQHF. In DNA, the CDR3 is TGTGCCAGCAGCCGTTCGACAGGGGATCAGCCCCAGCATTTT.

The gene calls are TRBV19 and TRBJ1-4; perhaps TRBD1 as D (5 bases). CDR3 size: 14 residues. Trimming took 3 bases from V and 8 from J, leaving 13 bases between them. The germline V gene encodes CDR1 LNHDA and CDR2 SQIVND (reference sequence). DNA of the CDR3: TGTGCCAGTAGTATCCCGGGGGAAGAGGAAAAACTGTTTTTT. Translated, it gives CASSIPGEEEKLFF.

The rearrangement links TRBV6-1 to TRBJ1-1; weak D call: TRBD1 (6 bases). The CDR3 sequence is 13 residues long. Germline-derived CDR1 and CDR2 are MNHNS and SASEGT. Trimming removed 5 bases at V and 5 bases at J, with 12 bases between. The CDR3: CASSPGGWTEAFF. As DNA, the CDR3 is TGTGCCAGCAGTCCGGGGGGCTGGACTGAAGCTTTCTTT.

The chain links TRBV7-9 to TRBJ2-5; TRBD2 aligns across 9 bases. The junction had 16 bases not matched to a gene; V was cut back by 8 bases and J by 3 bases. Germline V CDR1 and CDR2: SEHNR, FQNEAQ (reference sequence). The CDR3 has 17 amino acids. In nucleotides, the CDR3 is TGTGCCAGCCCACCCGACGGGGCGGGAGGGCCGGAAGAGACCCAGTACTTC. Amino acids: CASPPDGAGGPEETQYF. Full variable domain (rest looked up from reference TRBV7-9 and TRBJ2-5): DTGVSQNPRHKITKRGQNVTFRCDPISEHNRLYWYRQTLGQGPEFLTYFQNEAQLEKSRLLSDRFSAERPKGSFSTLEIQRTEQGDSAMYLCASPPDGAGGPEETQYFGPGTRLLVL.

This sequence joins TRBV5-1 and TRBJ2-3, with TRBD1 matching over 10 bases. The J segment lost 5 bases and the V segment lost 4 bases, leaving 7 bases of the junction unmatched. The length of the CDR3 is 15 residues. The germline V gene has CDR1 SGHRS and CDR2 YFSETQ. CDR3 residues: CASSIGQGERDTQYF. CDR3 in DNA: TGCGCCAGCAGCATCGGACAGGGGGAAAGAGATACGCAGTATTTT.

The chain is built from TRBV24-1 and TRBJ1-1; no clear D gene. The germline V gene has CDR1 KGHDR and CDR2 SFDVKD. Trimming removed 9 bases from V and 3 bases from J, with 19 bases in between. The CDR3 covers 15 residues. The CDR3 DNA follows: TGTGCCACCGGACTAGGCGGCCGCTTAGACACTGAAGCTTTCTTT. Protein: CATGLGGRLDTEAFF.

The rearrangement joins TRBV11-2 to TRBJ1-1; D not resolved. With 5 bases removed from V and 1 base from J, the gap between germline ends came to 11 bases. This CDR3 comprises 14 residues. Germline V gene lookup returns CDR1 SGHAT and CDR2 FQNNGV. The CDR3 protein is CASSRRNTNTEAFF. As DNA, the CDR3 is TGTGCCAGCAGCCGCAGGAACACGAACACTGAAGCTTTCTTT. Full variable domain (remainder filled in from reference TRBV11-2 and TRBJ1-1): EAGVAQSPRYKIIEKRQSVAFWCNPISGHATLYWYQQILGQGPKLLIQFQNNGVVDDSQLPKDRFSAERLKGVDSTLKIQPAKLEDSAVYLCASSRRNTNTEAFFGQGTRLTVV.

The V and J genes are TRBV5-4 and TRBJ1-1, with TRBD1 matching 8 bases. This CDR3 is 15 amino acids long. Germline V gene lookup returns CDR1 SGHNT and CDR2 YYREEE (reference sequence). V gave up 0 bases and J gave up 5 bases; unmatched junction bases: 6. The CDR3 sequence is CASSLGGQGRTEAFF. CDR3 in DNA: TGTGCCAGCAGCTTGGGTGGACAGGGTAGGACTGAAGCTTTCTTT.

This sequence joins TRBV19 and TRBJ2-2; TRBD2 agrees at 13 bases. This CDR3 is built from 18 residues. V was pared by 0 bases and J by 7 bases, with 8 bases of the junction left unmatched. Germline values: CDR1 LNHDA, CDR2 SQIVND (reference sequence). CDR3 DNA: TGTGCCAGTAGTATAGATTGGACTAGCGGGAGAAAAGGCGGGGAGCTGTTTTTT. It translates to CASSIDWTSGRKGGELFF.

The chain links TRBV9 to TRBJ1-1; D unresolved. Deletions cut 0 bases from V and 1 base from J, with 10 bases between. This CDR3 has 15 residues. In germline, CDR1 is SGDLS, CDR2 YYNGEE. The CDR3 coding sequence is TGTGCCAGCAGCGTAGGGAGGGCGGAGAACACTGAAGCTTTCTTT. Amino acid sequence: CASSVGRAENTEAFF. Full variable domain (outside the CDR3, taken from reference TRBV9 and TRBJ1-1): DSGVTQTPKHLITATGQRVTLRCSPRSGDLSVYWYQQSLDQGLQFLIQYYNGEERAKGNILERFSAQQFPDLHSELNLSSLELGDSALYFCASSVGRAENTEAFFGQGTRLTVV.

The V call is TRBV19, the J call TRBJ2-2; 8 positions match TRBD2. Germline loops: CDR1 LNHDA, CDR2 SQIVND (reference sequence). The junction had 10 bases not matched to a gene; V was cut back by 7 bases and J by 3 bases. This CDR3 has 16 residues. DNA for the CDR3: TGTGCCAGTACCGATAGCGGGGCTGTATACACCGGGGAGCTGTTTTTT. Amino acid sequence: CASTDSGAVYTGELFF.

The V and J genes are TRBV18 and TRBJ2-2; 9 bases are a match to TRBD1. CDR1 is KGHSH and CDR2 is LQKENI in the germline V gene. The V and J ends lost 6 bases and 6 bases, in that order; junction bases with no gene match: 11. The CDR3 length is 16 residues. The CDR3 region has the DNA TGTGCCAGCTCTAGATCCGGGACAGGGTCATCCGGGGAGCTGTTTTTT. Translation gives CASSRSGTGSSGELFF.

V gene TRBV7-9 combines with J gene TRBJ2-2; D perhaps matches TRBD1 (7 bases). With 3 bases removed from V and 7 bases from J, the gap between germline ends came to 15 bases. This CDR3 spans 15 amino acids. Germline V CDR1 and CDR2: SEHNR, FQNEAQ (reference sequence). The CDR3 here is CASSFRQGGYGELFF. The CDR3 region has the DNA TGTGCCAGCAGCTTCAGACAGGGAGGTTACGGGGAGCTGTTTTTT.

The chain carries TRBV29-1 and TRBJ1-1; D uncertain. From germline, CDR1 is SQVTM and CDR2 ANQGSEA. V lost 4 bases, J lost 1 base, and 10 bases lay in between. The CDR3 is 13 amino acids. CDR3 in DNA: TGCAGCGTTGCGAGACTGACGAACACTGAAGCTTTCTTT. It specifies CSVARLTNTEAFF.

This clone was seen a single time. Written as DNA, the CDR3 is TGTGCCAGCAGCTTGAGTGGGACAAGCCTTGGCTACACCTTC. It codes for CASSLSGTSLGYTF. The rearrangement links TRBV7-2 to TRBJ1-2, with D maybe TRBD1 (6 bases). Between the trimmed V and J ends, which lost 3 bases and 7 bases, there was a span of 15 bases. The CDR3 is made up of 14 amino acids. From germline, CDR1 is SGHTA and CDR2 FQGNSA.

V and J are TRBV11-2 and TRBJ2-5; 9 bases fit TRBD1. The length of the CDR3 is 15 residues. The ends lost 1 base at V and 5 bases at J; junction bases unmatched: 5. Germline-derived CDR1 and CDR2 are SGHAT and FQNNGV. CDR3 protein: CASSLVTGGDETQYF. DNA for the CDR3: TGTGCCAGCAGCTTAGTTACAGGGGGCGATGAGACCCAGTACTTC.

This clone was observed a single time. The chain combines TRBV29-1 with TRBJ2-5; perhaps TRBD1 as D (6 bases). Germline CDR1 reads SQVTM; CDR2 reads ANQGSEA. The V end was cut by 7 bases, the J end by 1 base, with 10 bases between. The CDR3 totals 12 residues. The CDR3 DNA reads TGCAGCGCTGACAGGCTCCAAGAGACCCAGTACTTC. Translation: CSADRLQETQYF.

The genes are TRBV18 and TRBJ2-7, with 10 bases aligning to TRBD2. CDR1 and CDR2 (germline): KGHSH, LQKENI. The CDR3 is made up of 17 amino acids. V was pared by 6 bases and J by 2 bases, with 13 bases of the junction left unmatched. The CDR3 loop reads CASSIRGWTSGTYEQYF. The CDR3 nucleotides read TGTGCCAGCTCTATTCGGGGGTGGACTAGCGGTACCTACGAGCAGTACTTC.

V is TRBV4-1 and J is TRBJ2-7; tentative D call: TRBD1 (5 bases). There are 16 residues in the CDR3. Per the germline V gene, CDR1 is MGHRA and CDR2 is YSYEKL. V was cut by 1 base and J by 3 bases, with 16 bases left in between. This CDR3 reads CASSQAMDITYYEQYF. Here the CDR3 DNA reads TGCGCCAGCAGCCAAGCCATGGACATTACCTACTACGAGCAGTACTTC.